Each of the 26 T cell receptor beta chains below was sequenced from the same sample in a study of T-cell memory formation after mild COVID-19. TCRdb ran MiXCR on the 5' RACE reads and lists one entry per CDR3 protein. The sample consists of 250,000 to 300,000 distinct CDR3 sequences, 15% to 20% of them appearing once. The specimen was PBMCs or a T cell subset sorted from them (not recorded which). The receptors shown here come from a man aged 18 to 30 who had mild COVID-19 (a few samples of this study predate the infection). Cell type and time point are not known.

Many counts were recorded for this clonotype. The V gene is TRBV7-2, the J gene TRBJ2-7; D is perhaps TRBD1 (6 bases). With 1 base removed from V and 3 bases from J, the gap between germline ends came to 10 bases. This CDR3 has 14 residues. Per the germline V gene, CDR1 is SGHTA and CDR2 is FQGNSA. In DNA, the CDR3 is TGTGCCAGCAGCTTAGAAAGGGGGTACTACGAGCAGTACGTC. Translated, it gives CASSLERGYYEQYV.

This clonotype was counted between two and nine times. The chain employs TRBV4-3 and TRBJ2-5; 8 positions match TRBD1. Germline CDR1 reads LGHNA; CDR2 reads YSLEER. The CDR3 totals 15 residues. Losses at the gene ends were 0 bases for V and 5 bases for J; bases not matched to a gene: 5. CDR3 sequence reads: CASSQETGEVETQYF. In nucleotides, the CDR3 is TGCGCCAGCAGCCAAGAGACAGGGGAGGTCGAGACCCAGTACTTC.

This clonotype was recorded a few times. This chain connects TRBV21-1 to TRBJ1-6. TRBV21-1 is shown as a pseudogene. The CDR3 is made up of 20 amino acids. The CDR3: CASSKVASSEGSSYNSPLHF. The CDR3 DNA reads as TGTGCCAGCAGCAAAGTGGCGTCCTCCGAGGGGAGCTCCTATAATTCACCCCTCCACTTT.

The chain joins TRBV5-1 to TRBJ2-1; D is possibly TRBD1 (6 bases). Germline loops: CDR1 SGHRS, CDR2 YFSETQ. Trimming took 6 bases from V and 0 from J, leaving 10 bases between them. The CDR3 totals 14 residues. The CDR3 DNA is TGCGCCAGCACCCAGGGGAGCTCCTACAATGAGCAGTTCTTC. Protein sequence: CASTQGSSYNEQFF. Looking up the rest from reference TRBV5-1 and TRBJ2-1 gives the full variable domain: KAGVTQTPRYLIKTRGQQVTLSCSPISGHRSVSWYQQTPGQGLQFLFEYFSETQRNKGNFPGRFSGRQFSNSRSEMNVSTLELGDSALYLCASTQGSSYNEQFFGPGTRLTVL.

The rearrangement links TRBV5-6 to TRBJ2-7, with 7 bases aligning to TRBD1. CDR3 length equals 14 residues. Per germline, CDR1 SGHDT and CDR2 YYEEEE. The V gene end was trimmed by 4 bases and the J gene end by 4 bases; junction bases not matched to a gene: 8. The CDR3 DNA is TGTGCCAGCAGCCTCGCCGGGACAGCTTACGAGCAGTACTTC. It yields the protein CASSLAGTAYEQYF.

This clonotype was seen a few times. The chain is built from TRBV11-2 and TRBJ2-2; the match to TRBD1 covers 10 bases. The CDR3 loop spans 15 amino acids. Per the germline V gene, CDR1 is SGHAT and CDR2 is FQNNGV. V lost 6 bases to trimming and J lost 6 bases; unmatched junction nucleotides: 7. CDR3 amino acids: CASRKPGQGSGELFF. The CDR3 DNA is TGTGCCAGCAGGAAGCCGGGACAGGGGTCCGGGGAGCTGTTTTTT.

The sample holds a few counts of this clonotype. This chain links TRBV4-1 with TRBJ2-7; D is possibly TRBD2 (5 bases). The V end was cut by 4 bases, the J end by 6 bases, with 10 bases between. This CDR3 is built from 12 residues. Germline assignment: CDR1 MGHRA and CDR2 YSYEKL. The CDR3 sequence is CASSPKRGEQYF. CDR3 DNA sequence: TGCGCCAGCAGCCCGAAACGGGGCGAGCAGTACTTC.

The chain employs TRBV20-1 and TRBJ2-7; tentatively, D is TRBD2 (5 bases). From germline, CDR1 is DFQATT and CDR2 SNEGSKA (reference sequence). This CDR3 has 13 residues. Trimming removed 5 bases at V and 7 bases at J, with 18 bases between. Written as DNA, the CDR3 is TGCAGTGCTTTCCGGGCCGAGGGAATGGAGCAGTACTTC. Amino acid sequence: CSAFRAEGMEQYF.

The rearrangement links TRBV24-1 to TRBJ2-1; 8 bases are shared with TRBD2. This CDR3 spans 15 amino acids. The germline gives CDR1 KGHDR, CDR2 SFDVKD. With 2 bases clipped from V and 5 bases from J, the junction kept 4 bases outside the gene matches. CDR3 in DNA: TGTGCCACCAGTGATTCTAGGCGGGGGGACAATGAGCAGTTCTTC. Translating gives CATSDSRRGDNEQFF.

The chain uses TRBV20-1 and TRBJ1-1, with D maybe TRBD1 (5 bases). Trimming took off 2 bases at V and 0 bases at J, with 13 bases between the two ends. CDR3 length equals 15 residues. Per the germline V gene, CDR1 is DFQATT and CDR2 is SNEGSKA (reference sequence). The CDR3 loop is CSARWRGRVNTEAFF. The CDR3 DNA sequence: TGCAGTGCTAGATGGAGGGGCAGAGTGAACACTGAAGCTTTCTTT.

CDR3 nucleotide sequence: TGTGCCAGCAGTAAAGACAGGGGAGCTTTCTCTGGGGCCAACGTCCTGACTTTC. It encodes CASSKDRGAFSGANVLTF. The chain recombines TRBV6-2 or TRBV6-3 with TRBJ2-6, with 8 bases fitting TRBD1. V shed 5 bases, J shed 0 bases, and the junction held 9 bases outside the gene matches. The CDR3 totals 18 residues. The germline V gene has CDR1 MNHEY and CDR2 SVGEGT.

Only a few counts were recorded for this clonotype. In DNA, the CDR3 is TGTGCCAGCAGTTTACGCCGGGACAGCAACTCCTACGAGCAGTACTTC. Its translation is CASSLRRDSNSYEQYF. The gene calls are TRBV28 and TRBJ2-7, with 7 bases matching TRBD1. The CDR3 spans 16 residues. Trimming at V came to 2 bases and at J to 0 bases, leaving 7 bases not matched to a gene. From germline, CDR1 is MDHEN and CDR2 SYDVKM.

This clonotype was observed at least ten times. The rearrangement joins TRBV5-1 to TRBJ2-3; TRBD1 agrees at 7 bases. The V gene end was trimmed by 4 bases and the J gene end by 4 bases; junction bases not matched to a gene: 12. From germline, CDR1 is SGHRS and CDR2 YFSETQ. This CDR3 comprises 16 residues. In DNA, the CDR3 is TGCGCCAGCAGCCTGGACAGGCTGGATAATGCAGATACGCAGTATTTT. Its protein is CASSLDRLDNADTQYF.

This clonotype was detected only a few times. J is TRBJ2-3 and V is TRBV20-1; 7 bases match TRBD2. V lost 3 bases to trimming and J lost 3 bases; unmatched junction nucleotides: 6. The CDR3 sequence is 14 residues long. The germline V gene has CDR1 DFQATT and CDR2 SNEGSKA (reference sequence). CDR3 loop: CSARSGLGTDTQYF. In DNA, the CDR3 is TGCAGTGCTAGGTCAGGACTAGGGACAGATACGCAGTATTTT.

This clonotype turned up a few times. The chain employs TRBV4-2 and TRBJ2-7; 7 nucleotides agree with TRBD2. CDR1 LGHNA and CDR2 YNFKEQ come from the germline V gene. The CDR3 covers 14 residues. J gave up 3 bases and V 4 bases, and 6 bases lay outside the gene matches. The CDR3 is CASSRTGTIYEQYF. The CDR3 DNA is TGTGCCAGCAGCCGAACCGGGACTATCTACGAGCAGTACTTC.

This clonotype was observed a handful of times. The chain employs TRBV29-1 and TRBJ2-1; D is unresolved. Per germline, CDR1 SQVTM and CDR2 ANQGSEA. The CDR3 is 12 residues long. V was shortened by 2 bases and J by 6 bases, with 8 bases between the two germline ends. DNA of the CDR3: TGCAGCGTTGAACAATTGGGCAATGAGCAGTTCTTC. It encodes CSVEQLGNEQFF.

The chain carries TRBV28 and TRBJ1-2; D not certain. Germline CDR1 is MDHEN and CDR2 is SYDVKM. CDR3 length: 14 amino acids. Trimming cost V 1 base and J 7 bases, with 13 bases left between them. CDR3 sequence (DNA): TGTGCCAGCAGTTTATCTGGGGTTGGCCTTGGCTACACCTTC. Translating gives CASSLSGVGLGYTF.

The CDR3 nucleotides are TGTGCCAGCAGCAATTACAGGGGCAGCAATCAGCCCCAGCATTTT. Amino acid sequence: CASSNYRGSNQPQHF. The gene calls are TRBV5-5 and TRBJ1-5; 7 bases match TRBD1. The CDR3 length is 15 residues. The germline gives CDR1 SGHKS, CDR2 YYEKEE (reference sequence). J was trimmed by 1 base and V by 4 bases; bases with no gene match: 5. The full variable domain, completed using reference TRBV5-5 and TRBJ1-5, is DAGVTQSPTHLIKTRGQQVTLRCSPISGHKSVSWYQQVLGQGPQFIFQYYEKEERGRGNFPDRFSARQFPNYSSELNVNALLLGDSALYLCASSNYRGSNQPQHFGDGTRLSIL.

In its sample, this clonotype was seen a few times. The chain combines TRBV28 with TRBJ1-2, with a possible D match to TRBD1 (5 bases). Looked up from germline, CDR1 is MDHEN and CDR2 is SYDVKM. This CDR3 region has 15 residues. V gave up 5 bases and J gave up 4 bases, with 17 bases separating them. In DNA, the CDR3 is TGTGCCAGCAGTCTGGACACCGGGGTTGGCTATGGCTACACCTTC. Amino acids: CASSLDTGVGYGYTF.

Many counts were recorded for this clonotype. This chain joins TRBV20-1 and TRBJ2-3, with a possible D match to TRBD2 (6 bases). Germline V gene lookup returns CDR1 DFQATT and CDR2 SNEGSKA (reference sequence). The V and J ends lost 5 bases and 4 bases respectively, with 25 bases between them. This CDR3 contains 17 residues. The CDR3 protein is CSAGGLSSVGNADTQYF. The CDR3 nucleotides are TGCAGTGCTGGGGGGTTAAGTTCGGTTGGAAACGCAGATACGCAGTATTTT.

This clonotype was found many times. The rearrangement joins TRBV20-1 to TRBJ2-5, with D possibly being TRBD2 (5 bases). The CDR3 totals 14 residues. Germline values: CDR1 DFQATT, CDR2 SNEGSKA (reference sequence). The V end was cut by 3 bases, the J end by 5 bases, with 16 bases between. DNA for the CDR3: TGCAGTGCTAGTACGGGGTTGGTGTGGGAGACCCAGTACTTC. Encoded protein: CSASTGLVWETQYF.

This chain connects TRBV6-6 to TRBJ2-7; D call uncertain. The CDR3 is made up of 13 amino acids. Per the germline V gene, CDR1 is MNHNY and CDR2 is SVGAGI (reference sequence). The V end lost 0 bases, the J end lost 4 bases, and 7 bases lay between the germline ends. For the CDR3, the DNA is TGTGCCAGCAGTTACTCGGCCAGATACGAGCAGTACGTC. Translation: CASSYSARYEQYV.

This CDR3 reads CSARGGFLPVEQPQHF. The CDR3 coding sequence is TGCAGTGCTAGAGGGGGATTTCTCCCGGTAGAGCAGCCCCAGCATTTT. The rearrangement uses TRBV20-1 and TRBJ1-5, with no clear D. Trimming removed 1 base at V and 7 bases at J, with 20 bases between. The CDR3 sequence is 16 residues long. Germline-derived CDR1 and CDR2 are DFQATT and SNEGSKA (reference sequence).

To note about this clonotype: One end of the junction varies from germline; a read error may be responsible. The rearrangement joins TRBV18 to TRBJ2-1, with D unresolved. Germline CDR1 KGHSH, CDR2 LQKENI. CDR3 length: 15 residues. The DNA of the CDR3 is TGTGCCAGCACACCCCCCCCAGTCGGGTACAATGAGCAGTTCTTC. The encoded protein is CASTPPPVGYNEQFF.

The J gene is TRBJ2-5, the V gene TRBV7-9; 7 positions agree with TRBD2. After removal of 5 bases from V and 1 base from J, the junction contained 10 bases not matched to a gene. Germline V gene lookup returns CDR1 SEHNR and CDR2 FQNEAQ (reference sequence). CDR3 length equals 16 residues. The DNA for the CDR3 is TGTGCCAGCAGCCCGTTACTAGCGTCGGGCCAAGAGACCCAGTACTTC. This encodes CASSPLLASGQETQYF.

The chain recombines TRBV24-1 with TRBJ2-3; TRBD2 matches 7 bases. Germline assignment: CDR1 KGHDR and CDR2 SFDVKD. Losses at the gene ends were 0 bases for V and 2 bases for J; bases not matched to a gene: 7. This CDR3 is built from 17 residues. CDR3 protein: CATSDLSERGTTDTQYF. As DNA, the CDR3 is TGTGCCACCAGTGATTTGTCCGAGCGGGGTACCACAGATACGCAGTATTTT.